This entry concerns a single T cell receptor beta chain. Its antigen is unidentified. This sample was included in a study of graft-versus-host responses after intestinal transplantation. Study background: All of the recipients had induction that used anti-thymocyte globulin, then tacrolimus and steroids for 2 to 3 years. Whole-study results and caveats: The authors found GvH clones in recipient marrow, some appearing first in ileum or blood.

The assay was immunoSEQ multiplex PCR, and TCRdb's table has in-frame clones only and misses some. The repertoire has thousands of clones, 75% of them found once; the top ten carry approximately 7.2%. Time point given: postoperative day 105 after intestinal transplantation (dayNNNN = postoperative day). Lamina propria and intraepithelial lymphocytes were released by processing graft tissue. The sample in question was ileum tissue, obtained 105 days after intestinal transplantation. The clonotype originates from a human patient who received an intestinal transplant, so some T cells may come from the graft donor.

The CDR3: CASSREGGSNQPQHF. In nucleotides, the CDR3 is TGTGCCAGCAGTCGAGAGGGAGGGAGCAATCAGCCCCAGCATTTT. This chain connects TRBV2 to TRBJ1-5, with D hard to call. The CDR3 runs 15 residues. The V and J ends lost 5 bases and 1 base respectively, with 12 bases between them. Germline CDR1 reads SNHLY; CDR2 reads FYNNEI.